This T cell receptor beta chain was documented in a study of T-cell memory formation after mild COVID-19 (dated by TCRdb to 2020 to 2023). Regarding the research as a whole: TCR sequence clusters from the two donors were largely donor specific. In a couple of donors, T-cell clones that expanded and contracted after mild COVID-19 were tracked by sequencing TCRalpha and TCRbeta repertoires over time. The cohort comprised two young, previously healthy adult volunteers, one female and one male. Study-wide conclusions, independent of this receptor: Contracting CD4+ clones appeared mostly in the CM and EM memory subsets, whereas CD8+ clones were enriched in EMRA. Some responding clones were detected in pre-infection memory, suggesting pre-existing cross-reactive memory T cells joined the SARS-CoV-2 response. SARS-CoV-2 specificity of the second-wave clones peaking on day 37 was not confirmed. The study covered only a couple of mild cases, and larger cohorts including severe cases with pre-infection samples were considered necessary. From day 15 to 85, contracting clones showed balanced CD4/CD8 phenotypes, whereas a second wave of clones that expanded from day 15 to 37 leaned towards CD4+.

Sequencer: Illumina NovaSeq 6000. TCRalpha and TCRbeta cDNA libraries were built by 5'RACE with constant-segment primers, adding sample barcodes and unique molecular identifiers. RNA was extracted from every sample with Trizol reagent. Amplification of the libraries took two PCR steps, and the second step added a second sample barcode plus Illumina TruSeq adapters. Libraries were sequenced on an Illumina NovaSeq with 2 x 150 bp paired-end reads. Turning to the authors' computational methods: Demultiplexing of reads and collapsing into UMI-guided consensus sequences were performed with migec v1.2.7. Using mixcr v2.1.11, UMI consensuses were aligned to TRA and TRB V and J templates and then assembled into clonotypes. A clonotype was counted as expanded or contracted only when both edgeR and NoisET called the clonotype significant, with the noise models trained on biological replicates. For edgeR calls, the cutoffs were a false discovery rate-adjusted p below 0.01 and a log2 fold-change threshold of 1. As an exploratory analysis of dynamics, max-normalized trajectories of the 1000 most abundant clonotypes were examined by PCA with hierarchical clustering. The CD4 or CD8 phenotype of responding clones was assigned using the separately sequenced CD4+ and CD8+ repertoires. TCRdb took the public reads, trimmed them with fastp at Q25, ran MiXCR for clone calling and kept in-frame beta chains. For every CDR3 protein sequence, its rows merge into one entry that carries the most common genes and DNA. TCRdb's processing, not the authors', yielded these V and J calls. Recorded for this sample are around 140,000 distinct CDR3 sequences; about 6% of them occurred a single time. Jointly, the top ten make up 2% to 2.5% of the sample.

PBMCs were isolated by Ficoll-Paque density gradient centrifugation. CDR1 and CDR2, per the germline V gene, are SGHTA and FQGNSA. The CDR3, cysteine through phenylalanine, is 16 amino acids long. CDR3 DNA is the only sequence kept; it has 48 bases, read in frame from the first base. V lost 8 bases and J lost 0 bases; the stretch between them is 17 bases long. Many counts were recorded for this clonotype. The clone's antigen remains unknown. Base qualities are not at hand, and no much larger clone is one base apart. The sequence is built from TRBV7-2 and TRBJ1-3, with TRBD1 tentatively as D gene (5 bases match). Sequenced material: PBMCs or a T cell subset sorted from them (not recorded which). The source is an adult woman who had mild COVID-19 (a few samples of this study predate the infection). The sample titles of this study are shuffled in the database, so cell type and time point are left out; the donor was told from shared clones. Here is the DNA: TGTGCCAGCGCTGATGGGACTCAGGGCTCTGGAAACACCATATATTTT. Translated, it reads CASADGTQGSGNTIYF.